The clone carrying this T cell receptor beta chain was seen a single time. The data derive from a study of T cells in pancreatic ductal adenocarcinoma. The selected patients with pancreatic ductal adenocarcinoma had surgery but no neoadjuvant therapy. Sequencing used immunoSEQ multiplex PCR; TCRdb keeps in-frame clones, though not all of them. The table includes about 98,000 clones, about 96% detected once. The germline CDR1 and CDR2 sequences are SGHDN and FVKESK. V lost 2 bases, J lost 6 bases, and 16 bases lay in between. This CDR3 has 16 amino acids. The source material was PBMCs. The TCR was taken from a human donor with pancreatic ductal adenocarcinoma. The chain has TRBV14 and TRBJ2-2, with D maybe TRBD2 (5 bases). In DNA, the CDR3 is TGTGCCAGCAGCCAATCCAGCGGAAGCTTCCCCGGGGAGCTGTTTTTT. It specifies CASSQSSGSFPGELFF.